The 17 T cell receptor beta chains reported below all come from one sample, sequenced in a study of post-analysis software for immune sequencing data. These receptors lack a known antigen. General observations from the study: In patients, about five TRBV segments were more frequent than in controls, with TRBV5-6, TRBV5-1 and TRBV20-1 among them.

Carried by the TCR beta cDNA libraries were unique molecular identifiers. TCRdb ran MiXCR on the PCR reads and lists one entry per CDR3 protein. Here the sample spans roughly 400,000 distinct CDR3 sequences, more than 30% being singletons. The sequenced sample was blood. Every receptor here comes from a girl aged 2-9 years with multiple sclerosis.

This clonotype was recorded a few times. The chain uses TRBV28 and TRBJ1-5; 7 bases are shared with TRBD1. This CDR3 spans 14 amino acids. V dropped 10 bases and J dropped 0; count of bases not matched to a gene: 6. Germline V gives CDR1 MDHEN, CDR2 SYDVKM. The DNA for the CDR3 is TGTGCCATCAACAGGGGTTCTAGCAATCAGCCCCAGCATTTT. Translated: CAINRGSSNQPQHF.

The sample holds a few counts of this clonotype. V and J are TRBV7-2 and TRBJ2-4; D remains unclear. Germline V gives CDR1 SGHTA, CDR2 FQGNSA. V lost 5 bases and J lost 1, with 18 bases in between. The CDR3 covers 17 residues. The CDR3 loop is CASSPLTARWAKNIQYF. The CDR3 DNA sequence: TGTGCCAGCAGCCCGCTGACGGCAAGGTGGGCCAAAAACATTCAGTACTTC.

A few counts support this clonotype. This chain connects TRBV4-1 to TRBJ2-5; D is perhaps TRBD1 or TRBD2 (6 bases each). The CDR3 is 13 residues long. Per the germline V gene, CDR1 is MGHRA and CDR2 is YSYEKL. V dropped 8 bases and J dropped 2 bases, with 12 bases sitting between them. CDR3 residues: CASARGGQETQYF. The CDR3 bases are TGCGCCAGCGCCAGGGGAGGTCAAGAGACCCAGTACTTC.

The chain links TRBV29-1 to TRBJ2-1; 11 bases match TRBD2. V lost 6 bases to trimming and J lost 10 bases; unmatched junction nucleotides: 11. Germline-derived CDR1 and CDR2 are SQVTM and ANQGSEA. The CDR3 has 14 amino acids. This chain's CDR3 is CSVHNVAGGLEQFF. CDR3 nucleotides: TGCAGCGTCCATAACGTAGCGGGAGGGCTCGAGCAGTTCTTC.

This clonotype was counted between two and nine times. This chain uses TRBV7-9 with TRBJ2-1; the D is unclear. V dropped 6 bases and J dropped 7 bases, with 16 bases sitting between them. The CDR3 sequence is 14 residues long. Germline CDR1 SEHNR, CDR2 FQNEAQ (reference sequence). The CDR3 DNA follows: TGTGCCAGCAGTTTATCCTCTATAGTTAATGAGCAGTTCTTC. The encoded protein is CASSLSSIVNEQFF.

The CDR3 loop is CSAPTSGETQFF. As DNA, the CDR3 is TGCAGTGCCCCGACTAGCGGAGAGACCCAGTTCTTC. The rearrangement links TRBV20-1 to TRBJ2-1; 9 nucleotides align to TRBD2. V lost 6 bases and J lost 13; bases outside the gene matches: 10. CDR3 length equals 12 residues. CDR1 is DFQATT and CDR2 is SNEGSKA in the germline V gene (reference sequence).

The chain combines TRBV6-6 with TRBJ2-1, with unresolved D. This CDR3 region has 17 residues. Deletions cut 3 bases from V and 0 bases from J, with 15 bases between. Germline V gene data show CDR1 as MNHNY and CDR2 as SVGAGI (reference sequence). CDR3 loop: CASSYVIGGSSYNEQFF. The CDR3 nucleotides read TGTGCCAGCAGTTATGTGATCGGCGGTTCCTCCTACAATGAGCAGTTCTTC.

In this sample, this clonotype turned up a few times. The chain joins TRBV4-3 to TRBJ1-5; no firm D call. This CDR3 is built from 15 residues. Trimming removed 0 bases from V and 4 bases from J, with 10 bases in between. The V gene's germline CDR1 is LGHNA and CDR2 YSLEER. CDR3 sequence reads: CASSQEVGGNQPQHF. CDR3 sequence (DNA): TGCGCCAGCAGCCAAGAGGTGGGAGGGAATCAGCCCCAGCATTTT.

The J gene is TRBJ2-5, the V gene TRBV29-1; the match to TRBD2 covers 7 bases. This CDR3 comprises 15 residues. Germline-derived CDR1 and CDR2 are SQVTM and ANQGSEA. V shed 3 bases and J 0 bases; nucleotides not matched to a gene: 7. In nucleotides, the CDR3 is TGCAGCGTTGATCCCCCGGGAGGCTACCAAGAGACCCAGTACTTC. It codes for CSVDPPGGYQETQYF.

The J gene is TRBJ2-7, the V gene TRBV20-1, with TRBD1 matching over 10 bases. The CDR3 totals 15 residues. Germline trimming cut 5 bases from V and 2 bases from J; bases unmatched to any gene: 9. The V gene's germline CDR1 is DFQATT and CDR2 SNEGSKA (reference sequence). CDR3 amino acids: CSAAGQGTDAYEQYF. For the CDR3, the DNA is TGCAGTGCTGCGGGACAGGGGACCGATGCCTACGAGCAGTACTTC.

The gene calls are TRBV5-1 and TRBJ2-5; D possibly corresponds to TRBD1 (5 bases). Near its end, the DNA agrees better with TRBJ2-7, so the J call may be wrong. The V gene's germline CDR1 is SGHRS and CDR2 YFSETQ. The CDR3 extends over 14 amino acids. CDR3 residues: CASSLGQIFYEQYF. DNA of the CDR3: TGCGCCAGCAGCCTGGGGCAGATTTTCTACGAGCAGTACTTC.

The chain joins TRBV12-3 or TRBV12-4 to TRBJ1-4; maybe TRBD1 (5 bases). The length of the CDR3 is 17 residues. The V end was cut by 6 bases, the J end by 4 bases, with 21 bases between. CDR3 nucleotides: TGTGCCAGCAGCCTCCTGACGGGGCCGAACCTTAATGAAAAACTGTTTTTT. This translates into CASSLLTGPNLNEKLFF.

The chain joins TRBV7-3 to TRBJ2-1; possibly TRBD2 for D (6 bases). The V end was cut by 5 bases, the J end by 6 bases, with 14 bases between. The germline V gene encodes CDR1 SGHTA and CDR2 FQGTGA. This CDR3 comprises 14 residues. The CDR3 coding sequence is TGTGCCAGCAGCACCGGTCTAGCGAGCAATGAGCAGTTCTTC. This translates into CASSTGLASNEQFF.

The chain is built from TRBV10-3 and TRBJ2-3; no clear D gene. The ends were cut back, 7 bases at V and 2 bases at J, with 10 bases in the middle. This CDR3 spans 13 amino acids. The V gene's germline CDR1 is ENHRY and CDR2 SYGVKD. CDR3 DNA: TGTGCCATCAAGGGCAGCCCCACAGATACGCAGTATTTT. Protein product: CAIKGSPTDTQYF.

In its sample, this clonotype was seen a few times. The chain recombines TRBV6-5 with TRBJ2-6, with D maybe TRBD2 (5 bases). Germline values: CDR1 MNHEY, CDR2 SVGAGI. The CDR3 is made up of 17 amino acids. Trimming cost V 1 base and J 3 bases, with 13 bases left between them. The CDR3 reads CASSYWAGKGGANVLTF. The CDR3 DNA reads TGTGCCAGCAGTTACTGGGCCGGGAAAGGTGGGGCCAACGTCCTGACTTTC.

The CDR3 bases are TGTGCCAGCAGTAGAGGGGACTATGGCTACACCTTC. Its translation: CASSRGDYGYTF. The rearrangement links TRBV6-4 to TRBJ1-2; possibly TRBD1 for D (5 bases). CDR1 is MRHNA and CDR2 is SNTAGT in the germline V gene. V was cut by 5 bases and J by 3 bases, with 7 bases left in between. This CDR3 region has 12 residues.

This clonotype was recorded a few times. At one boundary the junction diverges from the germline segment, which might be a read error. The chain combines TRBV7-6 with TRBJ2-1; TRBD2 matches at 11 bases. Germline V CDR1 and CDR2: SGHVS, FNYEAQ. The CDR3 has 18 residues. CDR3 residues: CASCLRLAGQSSYNEQFF. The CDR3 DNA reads TGTGCCAGCTGCTTACGACTAGCGGGGCAAAGCTCCTACAATGAGCAGTTCTTC.